This T cell receptor beta chain came from a study of T cells in tuberculosis. Sequencing used immunoSEQ multiplex PCR; TCRdb keeps in-frame clones, though not all of them. The table includes over 40,000 clones, nearly 95% detected once. The CDR3 runs to 15 residues. V lost 0 bases, J lost 5 bases, and 5 bases stayed unmatched. CDR1 is SGHRS and CDR2 is YFSETQ in the germline V gene. The chain is built from TRBV5-1 and TRBJ2-5; 9 bases agree with TRBD1. This clonotype originated in a donor between 5 and 29 years old with latent tuberculosis or without tuberculosis infection. Sequenced material: PBMCs. CDR3 bases: TGCGCCAGCAGCTTGGGGGACAGGGCTTCTGAGACCCAGTACTTC. Translating it yields CASSLGDRASETQYF.